Listed below are T cell receptor beta chains from one sample, sequenced in a study of blood T cells in healthy people across ages. TCRdb reprocessed the 5' RACE reads via MiXCR and lists one record per CDR3 protein. The data hold a few hundred thousand distinct CDR3 sequences, with 27% observed a single time. Sequenced sample: blood. The origin of the receptors is a woman in her seventies in good health. CDR3s include the opening cysteine and the closing phenylalanine or tryptophan. Each record gives: J gene, V gene, D gene, CDR3 length, clone size, CDR3 DNA, CDR3 protein. The D gene is left open where the match is weak. Size is omitted from some rows. Given values are once, few, many or a class for expanded clones.

J gene: TRBJ1-6; V gene: TRBV7-9; D gene: -; CDR3 length: 14; clone size: -; CDR3 DNA: TGTGCCAGCAGCTTGGGACAAGGCTCTTCGCCCCTCCACTTT; CDR3 protein: CASSLGQGSSPLHF
J gene: TRBJ2-2; V gene: TRBV7-3; D gene: -; CDR3 length: 12; clone size: few; CDR3 DNA: TGTGCCAGCGGGGGGGCCCCCGGGGAGCTGTTTTTT; CDR3 protein: CASGGAPGELFF
J gene: TRBJ1-6; V gene: TRBV10-3; D gene: TRBD1; CDR3 length: 15; clone size: few; CDR3 DNA: TGTGCCATCAGTCAGGACAGGGGGGATAATTCACCCCTCCACTTT; CDR3 protein: CAISQDRGDNSPLHF
J gene: TRBJ2-3; V gene: TRBV7-2; D gene: -; CDR3 length: 13; clone size: -; CDR3 DNA: TGTGCCAGCAGCTTATTATTAGCAGATACGCAGTATTTT; CDR3 protein: CASSLLLADTQYF
J gene: TRBJ2-1; V gene: TRBV11-2; D gene: TRBD2; CDR3 length: 16; clone size: few; CDR3 DNA: TGTGCCAGCAGCATACTAGCGGGGGGATTTTCGAATGAGCAGTTCTTC; CDR3 protein: CASSILAGGFSNEQFF
J gene: TRBJ2-1; V gene: TRBV6-1; D gene: -; CDR3 length: 14; clone size: -; CDR3 DNA: TGTGCCAGCAGTGAAGCCTACGGGTTCAATGAGCAGTTCTTC; CDR3 protein: CASSEAYGFNEQFF
J gene: TRBJ1-1; V gene: TRBV5-5; D gene: TRBD1; CDR3 length: 15; clone size: -; CDR3 DNA: TGTGCCAGCAGCTTCTTTCAGGGGGCGAACACTGAAGCTTTCTTT; CDR3 protein: CASSFFQGANTEAFF
J gene: TRBJ1-1; V gene: TRBV5-1; D gene: -; CDR3 length: 15; clone size: -; CDR3 DNA: TGCGCCAGCAGCTTGGCCGGACAGAGCAACACTGAAGCTTTCTTT; CDR3 protein: CASSLAGQSNTEAFF
J gene: TRBJ2-5; V gene: TRBV5-1; D gene: TRBD2; CDR3 length: 15; clone size: -; CDR3 DNA: TGCGCCAGCAGCTCGGGACTAGCTACCTTAGGGACCCAGTACTTC; CDR3 protein: CASSSGLATLGTQYF
J gene: TRBJ2-2; V gene: TRBV20-1; D gene: -; CDR3 length: 15; clone size: -; CDR3 DNA: TGCAGTGCTAGAGTAGGGGGGCCGAACACCGGGGAGCTGTTTTTT; CDR3 protein: CSARVGGPNTGELFF
J gene: TRBJ2-1; V gene: TRBV29-1; D gene: -; CDR3 length: 13; clone size: -; CDR3 DNA: TGCAGCGTTGGGGGCAGTTCTCGCGGGGAGCAGTTCTTC; CDR3 protein: CSVGGSSRGEQFF
J gene: TRBJ2-4; V gene: TRBV29-1; D gene: -; CDR3 length: 12; clone size: -; CDR3 DNA: TGCGGGGGGACGGAGGGGGGAAACATTCAGTACTTC; CDR3 protein: CGGTEGGNIQYF
J gene: TRBJ1-2; V gene: TRBV12-3/TRBV12-4; D gene: -; CDR3 length: 13; clone size: few; CDR3 DNA: TGTGCCAGCAGTTTCGGTTGGGGCAATGGCTACACCTTC; CDR3 protein: CASSFGWGNGYTF
J gene: TRBJ1-2; V gene: TRBV29-1; D gene: -; CDR3 length: 13; clone size: many; CDR3 DNA: TGCAGCGTGGAGGGGAAAGGGCTCTATGGCTACACCTTC; CDR3 protein: CSVEGKGLYGYTF
J gene: TRBJ1-2; V gene: TRBV7-3; D gene: TRBD1; CDR3 length: 15; clone size: few; CDR3 DNA: TGTGCCAGCAGCATAACGGGACAGGGATTGGGGGGCTACACCTTC; CDR3 protein: CASSITGQGLGGYTF
J gene: TRBJ1-4; V gene: TRBV25-1; D gene: -; CDR3 length: 15; clone size: many; CDR3 DNA: TGTGCCAGCAGTGAATGGGACCCACCTAATGAAAAACTGTTTTTT; CDR3 protein: CASSEWDPPNEKLFF
J gene: TRBJ2-3; V gene: TRBV20-1; D gene: -; CDR3 length: 16; clone size: -; CDR3 DNA: TGCAGTGCTAGAGCCCAACGGACACCTAGCACAGATACGCAGTATTTT; CDR3 protein: CSARAQRTPSTDTQYF
J gene: TRBJ1-4; V gene: TRBV9; D gene: TRBD1; CDR3 length: 15; clone size: many; CDR3 DNA: TGTGCCAGCAGCGTCCGGACAGGCGGGAATGAAAAACTGTTTTTT; CDR3 protein: CASSVRTGGNEKLFF
J gene: TRBJ2-3; V gene: TRBV20-1; D gene: TRBD2; CDR3 length: 15; clone size: -; CDR3 DNA: TGCAGTGCTAGCGGACTAGCGGATTACACAGATACGCAGTATTTT; CDR3 protein: CSASGLADYTDTQYF
J gene: TRBJ1-2; V gene: TRBV12-3/TRBV12-4; D gene: -; CDR3 length: 17; clone size: -; CDR3 DNA: TGTGCCAGCAGCACCTCCACGGGGACCCCTCTCCGCTATGGCTACACCTTC; CDR3 protein: CASSTSTGTPLRYGYTF
J gene: TRBJ2-5; V gene: TRBV20-1; D gene: -; CDR3 length: 15; clone size: -; CDR3 DNA: TGCAGTGCTACGACAAGGCTGGCCCCCCAAGAGACCCAGTACTTC; CDR3 protein: CSATTRLAPQETQYF
J gene: TRBJ1-4; V gene: TRBV24-1; D gene: -; CDR3 length: 12; clone size: -; CDR3 DNA: TGTGCCACCAGTGACCAACAGGAAAAACTGTTTTTT; CDR3 protein: CATSDQQEKLFF
J gene: TRBJ2-2; V gene: TRBV5-1; D gene: TRBD1; CDR3 length: 14; clone size: -; CDR3 DNA: TGCGCCAGCAGCTTCACAGGGGATTCCAGGGAGCTGTTTTTT; CDR3 protein: CASSFTGDSRELFF
J gene: TRBJ2-2; V gene: TRBV15; D gene: TRBD1; CDR3 length: 14; clone size: -; CDR3 DNA: TGTGCCACCAGCATACTTGACAGGGCCGGGGAGCTGTTTTTT; CDR3 protein: CATSILDRAGELFF
J gene: TRBJ2-7; V gene: TRBV19; D gene: TRBD1; CDR3 length: 15; clone size: few; CDR3 DNA: TGTGCCAGTAGCGCCGGGACAGGGCCCTCCTACGAGCAGTACTTC; CDR3 protein: CASSAGTGPSYEQYF
J gene: TRBJ2-7; V gene: TRBV28; D gene: TRBD1; CDR3 length: 16; clone size: few; CDR3 DNA: TGTGCCAGCAGTTCCCCGCGGGGACAGGGGAACTACGAGCAGTACTTC; CDR3 protein: CASSSPRGQGNYEQYF
J gene: TRBJ1-4; V gene: TRBV7-9; D gene: TRBD1; CDR3 length: 12; clone size: few; CDR3 DNA: TGTGCCAGCAGCACAGGGGGGCGAAAACTGTTTTTT; CDR3 protein: CASSTGGRKLFF
J gene: TRBJ2-1; V gene: TRBV7-2; D gene: TRBD2; CDR3 length: 16; clone size: -; CDR3 DNA: TGTGCCAGCAGCACCCGGACTAGCGGCTCGTACAATGAGCAGTTCTTC; CDR3 protein: CASSTRTSGSYNEQFF
J gene: TRBJ1-5; V gene: TRBV12-3/TRBV12-4; D gene: -; CDR3 length: 13; clone size: -; CDR3 DNA: TGTGCCAGCAGGGGATCCCCGAATCAGCCCCAGCATTTT; CDR3 protein: CASRGSPNQPQHF
J gene: TRBJ2-2; V gene: TRBV5-5; D gene: -; CDR3 length: 13; clone size: -; CDR3 DNA: TGTGCCAGCAGCTTGGCCTGGGTCGGGGAGCTGTTTTTT; CDR3 protein: CASSLAWVGELFF
J gene: TRBJ2-1; V gene: TRBV7-2; D gene: -; CDR3 length: 13; clone size: few; CDR3 DNA: TGTGCCAGCAGCTTCGTGGACGGCAATGAGCAGTTCTTC; CDR3 protein: CASSFVDGNEQFF
J gene: TRBJ2-3; V gene: TRBV5-4; D gene: TRBD2; CDR3 length: 16; clone size: few; CDR3 DNA: TGTGCCAGCAGCTTGGATGAACTAGCGGGAATTGGTACGCAGTATTTT; CDR3 protein: CASSLDELAGIGTQYF
J gene: TRBJ2-1; V gene: TRBV7-2; D gene: TRBD2; CDR3 length: 19; clone size: -; CDR3 DNA: TGTGCCAGCAGCTTATTTCCAGCGGGGCTTACCAGCTCCTACAATGAGCAGTTCTTC; CDR3 protein: CASSLFPAGLTSSYNEQFF
J gene: TRBJ1-1; V gene: TRBV4-3; D gene: -; CDR3 length: 13; clone size: -; CDR3 DNA: TGCGCCAGCAGCCAAGACTCCGGGAAGGGAGCTTTCTTT; CDR3 protein: CASSQDSGKGAFF
J gene: TRBJ2-2; V gene: TRBV5-1; D gene: TRBD2; CDR3 length: 16; clone size: -; CDR3 DNA: TGCGCCAGCAGCTTGACAGCGGGGGCCCTTCGGGGGGAGCTGTTTTTT; CDR3 protein: CASSLTAGALRGELFF
J gene: TRBJ1-1; V gene: TRBV18; D gene: -; CDR3 length: 13; clone size: few; CDR3 DNA: TGTGCCAGCTCAGCCGACACAATTGGAGAAGCTTTCTTT; CDR3 protein: CASSADTIGEAFF
J gene: TRBJ2-1; V gene: TRBV4-1; D gene: TRBD2; CDR3 length: 17; clone size: -; CDR3 DNA: TGCGCCAGCAGCCAAGATAGTAGTAGCGGGGGCCTAGTTGAGCGTCTCTTC; CDR3 protein: CASSQDSSSGGLVERLF
J gene: TRBJ1-2; V gene: TRBV4-2; D gene: -; CDR3 length: 14; clone size: few; CDR3 DNA: TGTGCCAGCGGCTTCCTCGGGGGGGAGTATGGCTACACCTTC; CDR3 protein: CASGFLGGEYGYTF
J gene: TRBJ2-5; V gene: TRBV6-2/TRBV6-3; D gene: TRBD1; CDR3 length: 15; clone size: few; CDR3 DNA: TGTGCCAGCAGATCGGACAGGACGACTCTTATGACCCAGTACTTC; CDR3 protein: CASRSDRTTLMTQYF
J gene: TRBJ2-3; V gene: TRBV29-1; D gene: -; CDR3 length: 15; clone size: few; CDR3 DNA: TGCAGCGTTGAACGCTCAACCCTGAGCACAGATACGCAGTATTTT; CDR3 protein: CSVERSTLSTDTQYF
J gene: TRBJ2-5; V gene: TRBV20-1; D gene: -; CDR3 length: 15; clone size: few; CDR3 DNA: TGCAGTGCCCGGAAAGGGACACTTAATCAAGAGACCCAGTACTTC; CDR3 protein: CSARKGTLNQETQYF
J gene: TRBJ1-1; V gene: TRBV7-9; D gene: -; CDR3 length: 14; clone size: many; CDR3 DNA: TGTGCCAGCACCCTGGACGGCAGGGACACTGAAGCTTTCTTT; CDR3 protein: CASTLDGRDTEAFF
J gene: TRBJ1-3; V gene: TRBV3-1; D gene: -; CDR3 length: 15; clone size: few; CDR3 DNA: TGTGCCAGCAGCCCGGCTGAGGGGAGCGGAAACACCATATATTTT; CDR3 protein: CASSPAEGSGNTIYF
J gene: TRBJ2-1; V gene: TRBV19; D gene: -; CDR3 length: 13; clone size: -; CDR3 DNA: TGTGCCAGTAGTATAGGACTTTTGGCTGAGCAGTTCTTC; CDR3 protein: CASSIGLLAEQFF
J gene: TRBJ2-4; V gene: TRBV20-1; D gene: TRBD2; CDR3 length: 13; clone size: few; CDR3 DNA: TGCAGTGCTAGAGAGACTAGCGGAAACATTCAGTACTTC; CDR3 protein: CSARETSGNIQYF
J gene: TRBJ2-1; V gene: TRBV29-1; D gene: -; CDR3 length: 10; clone size: -; CDR3 DNA: TGCAGCGCCGCATACAATGAGCAGTTCTTC; CDR3 protein: CSAAYNEQFF
J gene: TRBJ1-4; V gene: TRBV4-3; D gene: -; CDR3 length: 16; clone size: -; CDR3 DNA: TGCGCCAGCAGCCAAGAACGTCGAGGGATTAATGAAAAACTGTTTTTT; CDR3 protein: CASSQERRGINEKLFF
J gene: TRBJ1-2; V gene: TRBV30; D gene: TRBD1; CDR3 length: 14; clone size: few; CDR3 DNA: TGTGCCTGGAGTGTAGGGACAGGCCCCTATGGCTACACCTTC; CDR3 protein: CAWSVGTGPYGYTF
J gene: TRBJ2-7; V gene: TRBV3-1; D gene: TRBD2; CDR3 length: 15; clone size: -; CDR3 DNA: TGTGCCAGCAGACGAGGGACTAGCGGGACCTACGAGCAGTACTTC; CDR3 protein: CASRRGTSGTYEQYF
J gene: TRBJ2-5; V gene: TRBV20-1; D gene: -; CDR3 length: 15; clone size: -; CDR3 DNA: TGCAGTGCTAGAGTAGGGGGGGGACTACGGGAGACCCAGTACTTC; CDR3 protein: CSARVGGGLRETQYF